The 21 T cell receptor beta chains in this list originate from one sample, sequenced in a study of cytomegalovirus exposure and HLA in healthy donors. The study ran its PCR with 60 Vbeta and 13 Jbeta primers. TCRdb's table, derived via immunoSEQ multiplex PCR, lists solely in-frame clones and lacks some. The sample yields over 150,000 clones, around 75% seen once. Sequencing input: PBMCs. The receptors shown here come from a young man in good health and CMV-seropositive.

The J gene is TRBJ1-2, the V gene TRBV5-1, with 8 bases fitting TRBD1. V shed 3 bases and J 5 bases; nucleotides not matched to a gene: 18. CDR1 SGHRS and CDR2 YFSETQ come from the germline V gene. This CDR3 is 18 amino acids long. The CDR3 loop reads CASSSLPSTGERGYGYTF. In nucleotides, the CDR3 is TGCGCCAGCAGCTCCCTACCCTCGACAGGGGAGCGTGGTTATGGCTACACCTTC.

The V and J genes are TRBV6-5 and TRBJ1-4; possibly TRBD1 for D (5 bases). Trimming took off 10 bases at V and 8 bases at J, with 20 bases between the two ends. The CDR3 spans 14 residues. The germline V gene has CDR1 MNHEY and CDR2 SVGAGI. The CDR3 DNA follows: TGTGCCACCCGGGACCTCCCGGGAGGGGAAAAACTGTTTTTT. It is translated as CATRDLPGGEKLFF.

The chain is built from TRBV5-4 and TRBJ2-5; D unclear. V shed 1 base and J shed 0 bases, with 7 bases lying between them. The germline CDR1 and CDR2 sequences are SGHNT and YYREEE (reference sequence). The CDR3 has 14 residues. CDR3 protein: CASSLHRDQETQYF. DNA for the CDR3: TGTGCCAGCAGCTTGCATCGGGACCAAGAGACCCAGTACTTC.

The sample holds a few counts of this clone. The rearrangement joins TRBV27 to TRBJ2-1; 8 bases are a match to TRBD1. V gave up 4 bases and J gave up 7 bases; unmatched junction bases: 3. The CDR3 sequence is 13 residues long. Germline loops: CDR1 MNHEY, CDR2 SMNVEV (reference sequence). The DNA for the CDR3 is TGTGCCAGCAGTTCAAACAGGGGGAATGAGCAGTTCTTC. Its protein is CASSSNRGNEQFF.

V usage is TRBV6-1 and J usage is TRBJ1-1, with D unresolved. There are 14 residues in the CDR3. Germline lookup yields CDR1 MNHNS and CDR2 SASEGT. Trimming pared 3 bases from V and 7 bases from J, leaving 15 bases between. The chain's CDR3 is CASSEMSRASEAFF. Written as DNA, the CDR3 is TGTGCCAGCAGTGAGATGTCGAGGGCCAGTGAAGCTTTCTTT.

This chain joins TRBV11-2 and TRBJ1-2; D not resolved. CDR1 SGHAT and CDR2 FQNNGV come from the germline V gene. The germline V and J ends were trimmed by 0 bases and 2 bases, with 7 bases remaining between them. The CDR3 is 14 residues long. CDR3 region: CASSLDMRNYGYTF. CDR3 bases: TGTGCCAGCAGCTTAGATATGAGGAACTATGGCTACACCTTC.

This chain uses TRBV6-4 with TRBJ2-3, with TRBD2 identical over 10 bases. The V gene's germline CDR1 is MRHNA and CDR2 SNTAGT. The CDR3 is made up of 18 amino acids. V shed 6 bases and J 4 bases; nucleotides not matched to a gene: 16. CDR3 in DNA: TGTGCCAGCAGCCCCCAAGGGACTAGCGACTCCCCCCCAGATACGCAGTATTTT. As protein: CASSPQGTSDSPPDTQYF.

Notes on this clone: The junction shows a germline mismatch at one end, possibly a read error. This chain links TRBV11-2 with TRBJ1-2, with TRBD1 matching over 7 bases. CDR3 length: 14 residues. Germline CDR1 SGHAT, CDR2 FQNNGV. The CDR3 DNA is TGTGCCGGCAGCTTCGAAAGGGGGCTGAGTGGCTACACCTTC. Amino acids: CAGSFERGLSGYTF.

The gene calls are TRBV5-1 and TRBJ1-1, with unresolved D. V gave up 6 bases and J gave up 8 bases, with 11 bases separating them. There are 11 residues in the CDR3. Germline loops: CDR1 SGHRS, CDR2 YFSETQ. In DNA form, the CDR3 reads TGCGCCAGCACTCTGATGGGCGAAGCTTTCTTT. It codes for CASTLMGEAFF.

This rearrangement joins TRBV5-1 to TRBJ2-2; D may be TRBD1 (6 bases). The CDR3 runs to 15 residues. V was shortened by 0 bases and J by 0 bases, with 6 bases between the two germline ends. Germline CDR1 SGHRS, CDR2 YFSETQ. CDR3 DNA: TGCGCCAGCAGCTTGGACAGGGCGAACACCGGGGAGCTGTTTTTT. Translating gives CASSLDRANTGELFF.

V gene TRBV12-5 combines with J gene TRBJ1-1; possible D gene TRBD1, 6 bases. The CDR3 totals 13 residues. Germline lookup yields CDR1 LGHNT and CDR2 FRNRAP. The germline V and J ends were trimmed by 3 bases and 11 bases, with 16 bases remaining between them. The chain's CDR3 is CASGLLRQEWAFF. The CDR3 nucleotides are TGTGCTAGTGGTTTACTAAGACAGGAATGGGCTTTCTTT.

This chain joins TRBV23-1 and TRBJ2-1; 7 nucleotides match TRBD1. TRBV23-1 is marked as an open reading frame, function uncertain. The CDR3 length is 15 residues. V shed 6 bases and J 1 base; nucleotides not matched to a gene: 6. DNA of the CDR3: TGCGCCAGCAGCCCCCGGGACAGTTCCTACAATGAGCAGTTCTTC. Translation gives CASSPRDSSYNEQFF.

The rearrangement joins TRBV7-3 to TRBJ2-1, with D perhaps matching TRBD2 (6 bases). Germline assignment: CDR1 SGHTA and CDR2 FQGTGA. The CDR3 contains 15 residues. The V end was cut by 6 bases, the J end by 8 bases, with 20 bases between. The CDR3 spells CASRTGTGEFDEQFF. The CDR3 bases are TGTGCCAGCAGGACCGGGACTGGGGAGTTCGATGAGCAGTTCTTC.

The chain is built from TRBV2 and TRBJ1-5, with 10 bases aligning to TRBD1. Germline values: CDR1 SNHLY, CDR2 FYNNEI. The CDR3 runs to 14 residues. The trim removed 6 bases at V and 6 bases at J, leaving 5 bases unmatched. CDR3 protein: CASSTGDRGQPQHF. CDR3 nucleotides: TGTGCCAGCAGCACCGGGGACAGGGGTCAGCCCCAGCATTTT.

This clone was counted a single time. CDR3 in DNA: TGTGCCAGCAGCTACAGGGGGCAGGGAAACACCATATATTTT. This translates into CASSYRGQGNTIYF. This chain joins TRBV7-6 and TRBJ1-3, with 9 bases aligning to TRBD1. From germline, CDR1 is SGHVS and CDR2 FNYEAQ. The V gene end was trimmed by 4 bases and the J gene end by 4 bases; junction bases not matched to a gene: 2. The length of the CDR3 is 14 residues. Filled out from reference TRBV7-6 and TRBJ1-3, the complete variable domain reads GAGVSQSPRYKVTKRGQDVALRCDPISGHVSLYWYRQALGQGPEFLTYFNYEAQQDKSGLPNDRFSAERPEGSISTLTIQRTEQRDSAMYRCASSYRGQGNTIYFGEGSWLTVV.

This clone turned up a few times. V and J are TRBV6-6 and TRBJ1-2; 8 nucleotides match TRBD1. Trimming cost V 2 bases and J 5 bases; bases outside gene matches: 7. This CDR3 is 15 amino acids long. Germline CDR1 and CDR2: MNHNY and SVGAGI (reference sequence). CDR3 sequence: CASSYLKTGDYGYTF. The CDR3 nucleotides read TGTGCCAGCAGTTACCTTAAGACAGGGGATTATGGCTACACCTTC.

The table lists this clone with a few counts. The chain couples TRBV7-3 to TRBJ2-5; 9 nucleotides line up with TRBD1. V trimming: 3 bases; J trimming: 5 bases; junction bases outside the gene matches: 7. The CDR3 sequence is 15 residues long. The V gene's germline CDR1 is SGHTA and CDR2 FQGTGA. CDR3 nucleotides: TGTGCCAGCAGCTTCCAACAGGGGGCAGGCGAGACCCAGTACTTC. Translating gives CASSFQQGAGETQYF.

Remarks on this clone: The sample has other DNA sequences that encode this CDR3 too. V usage is TRBV27 and J usage is TRBJ1-5; TRBD1 aligns across 7 bases. Germline CDR1 reads MNHEY; CDR2 reads SMNVEV (reference sequence). The length of the CDR3 is 14 residues. The trim removed 3 bases at V and 3 bases at J, leaving 2 bases unmatched. As DNA, the CDR3 is TGTGCCAGCAGTTTGACAGGGAACAATCAGCCCCAGCATTTT. Its protein is CASSLTGNNQPQHF.

The chain combines TRBV5-4 with TRBJ2-7; D is ambiguous. The V end was cut by 7 bases, the J end by 0 bases, with 14 bases between. Germline V gives CDR1 SGHNT, CDR2 YYREEE (reference sequence). The CDR3 loop spans 14 amino acids. Here the CDR3 reads CASAEEFSSYEQYF. CDR3 DNA sequence: TGTGCCAGCGCTGAAGAATTTAGCTCCTACGAGCAGTACTTC. The complete variable domain, with remaining parts taken from reference TRBV5-4 and TRBJ2-7, reads ETGVTQSPTHLIKTRGQQVTLRCSSQSGHNTVSWYQQALGQGPQFIFQYYREEENGRGNFPPRFSGLQFPNYSSELNVNALELDDSALYLCASAEEFSSYEQYFGPGTRLTVT.

The rearrangement joins TRBV28 to TRBJ2-7; 9 bases align to TRBD1. This CDR3 contains 15 residues. Losses at the gene ends were 5 bases for V and 4 bases for J; bases not matched to a gene: 9. The germline V gene has CDR1 MDHEN and CDR2 SYDVKM. The CDR3 region has the DNA TGTGCCAGCAGTCCGGCTGGGGGACAGGGTTACGAGCAGTACTTC. Protein sequence: CASSPAGGQGYEQYF. Filled out from reference TRBV28 and TRBJ2-7, the complete variable domain reads DVKVTQSSRYLVKRTGEKVFLECVQDMDHENMFWYRQDPGLGLRLIYFSYDVKMKEKGDIPEGYSVSREKKERFSLILESASTNQTSMYLCASSPAGGQGYEQYFGPGTRLTVT.

The chain carries TRBV2 and TRBJ2-5; TRBD2 matches at 9 bases. Germline CDR1 is SNHLY and CDR2 is FYNNEI. J gave up 1 base and V 7 bases, and 10 bases lay outside the gene matches. The CDR3 is made up of 16 amino acids. CDR3 residues: CASTPPLAGTQETQYF. The CDR3 DNA reads TGTGCCAGCACCCCCCCCCTAGCGGGGACCCAAGAGACCCAGTACTTC.